This T cell receptor (beta chain) was identified in a study of cytomegalovirus exposure and HLA in healthy donors. Worth noting for this clone: What it recognizes is unknown.

Those who donated were healthy bone marrow donors. Study results and limitations: A later analysis found most CMV-associated TCR beta chains apparently HLA-restricted.

The CDR3 has 14 amino acids. Germline CDR1 SNHLY, CDR2 FYNNEI. J gave up 0 bases and V 8 bases, and 2 bases lay outside the gene matches. The primer mix had 60 Vbeta and 13 Jbeta primers. Profiled with immunoSEQ multiplex PCR; TCRdb holds only in-frame clones, not every one. The sample holds about 100,000 clones, approximately 70% seen once. This chain links TRBV2 with TRBJ1-1; TRBD1 aligns across 11 bases. The TCR originated in a man aged 40-49 years in good health and CMV-seronegative. The source material was PBMCs. The CDR3 loop reads CASGQGAMNTEAFF. CDR3 DNA: TGTGCCAGCGGACAGGGGGCCATGAACACTGAAGCTTTCTTT.